The rows below give T cell receptor beta chains drawn from one sample of a study of cytomegalovirus exposure and HLA in healthy donors. Sequenced by immunoSEQ multiplex PCR; TCRdb stores in-frame clones only, minus some. The sample contains about 180,000 clones, roughly four fifths of which appear only once. Source material: PBMCs. These TCRs come from a male donor in good health and CMV-seronegative. Each CDR3 is given with its conserved first and last residue. A D gene is named only where the DNA matches it firmly. Some rows have no size entry. The others give once, few or many, or a class for an expanded clone.

V gene	J gene	clone size	D gene	CDR3 DNA	CDR3 protein
TRBV6-4	TRBJ2-1	-	TRBD1	TGTGCCAGCGGGACCGGGACAGCCTCCTACAATGAGCAGTTCTTC	CASGTGTASYNEQFF
TRBV30	TRBJ1-2	-	-	TGTGCCTGGAGGAAGGAGTACTATGGCTACACCTTC	CAWRKEYYGYTF
TRBV6-5	TRBJ1-6	-	TRBD1	TGTGCCAGCAGTTTGGACAGGGGGTCCTATAATTCACCCCTCCACTTT	CASSLDRGSYNSPLHF
TRBV6-6	TRBJ1-4	-	-	TGTGCCAGCAGTTCGCCTAATAAACTGTTTTTT	CASSSPNKLFF
TRBV30	TRBJ1-5	few	TRBD1	TGTGCCTGGAGTGTACCCCCACTATCGGACAGGGGGCGGAATCAGCCCCAGCATTTT	CAWSVPPLSDRGRNQPQHF
TRBV30	TRBJ1-5	-	-	TGTGCCTGGAGTCGAAGCAGGGTCGTTGGCAATCAGCCCCAGCATTTT	CAWSRSRVVGNQPQHF
TRBV2	TRBJ2-7	-	-	TGTGCCAGCAGTCCTAGCTCCTACGAGCAGTACTTC	CASSPSSYEQYF
TRBV6-5	TRBJ1-2	few	-	TGTGCCAGCAGTTACTCGCAAGGGGAGGTTGTCTATGGCTACACCTTC	CASSYSQGEVVYGYTF
TRBV6-6	TRBJ2-7	-	TRBD1	TGTGCCAGCAGTTCCGACAGGGCCTACGAGCAGTACTTC	CASSSDRAYEQYF
TRBV7-9	TRBJ2-7	-	-	TGTGCCAGCAGCTTAAACCAGGGGAACTACGAGCAGTACTTC	CASSLNQGNYEQYF
TRBV18	TRBJ1-1	-	-	TGTGCCAGCTCACCATTGATGGCCCGGAACACTGAAGCTTTCTTT	CASSPLMARNTEAFF
TRBV27	TRBJ1-1	-	-	TGTGCCAGCAGTTTATTGGGGGGGTTCGGCTGGGATAACACTGAAGCTTTCTTT	CASSLLGGFGWDNTEAFF
TRBV7-3	TRBJ2-7	-	TRBD1	TGTGCCAGCAGCTTAAACAGGGGTTATCTTTACGAGCAGTACTTC	CASSLNRGYLYEQYF